This T cell receptor (beta chain) emerged from a study of shared clonotypes between healthy human individuals (dated by TCRdb to 2020 to 2021). With respect to the entire study: A couple of women and a few men aged 18 to 49 years were included in the cohort. For each donor, CD4 naive and CD4 memory were each given three plates, CD8 naive was given two plates, and CD8 memory was given one plate. Blood TCR repertoires of four to six healthy adults were deeply sequenced to estimate repertoire size and the extent of clonotype sharing between individuals. To increase sequencing depth and limit assay-specific biases, TCR repertoire library preparation and sequencing were carried out by different laboratories using diverse techniques. Leukapheresis yielded between about 0.85 and 10 billion PBMCs per donor. General findings and caveats noted by the study authors: Only blood was sampled, and tissue TCR repertoires likely differ from those in blood. Even with the large sequencing depth, rarefaction of the sorted-subset datasets indicated that sequencing was incomplete. Clonotypes shared by all four sorted-subset donors showed higher generation probabilities than non-shared clonotypes. The small number of donors limited the genetic and exposure-history diversity represented. Approximately 5% of naive CD4, 3.5% of naive CD8, roughly 2.4% of memory CD4, and 0.4% of memory CD8 clonotypes were shared across several donors. Larger estimated clonotype richness was generally found for naive subsets than for memory subsets. Pairwise subsampling led to the expectation that sequencing depth would affect the degree of clonotype sharing among donors.

CDR1 and CDR2 are read off the germline V gene as SGDLS and YYNGEE. There are 13 amino acids in the CDR3, from cysteine to phenylalanine inclusive. The read is trimmed to its CDR3 DNA, 39 bases read in frame from base 1. Cut back by 1 base and 6 bases, the V and J ends lie 10 bases apart. The donors were healthy, HIV-negative adults who had no recently reported acute infections or vaccinations. Every donor was a Caucasian adult living in Nashville, Tennessee, USA. CD4+ T cells were enriched by magnetic negative selection, after which naive cells were positively selected on CD45RA and the negative fraction was taken as the memory subset. After blood collection by leukapheresis, PBMCs were isolated using Ficoll-Histopaque density gradient centrifugation and then cryopreserved in the vapor phase of liquid nitrogen. Analytical flow cytometry was used to check the purity and quantity of every magnetically sorted T cell population. Each sorted fraction had its genomic DNA isolated and then quantified by UV absorbance on a Nanodrop 2000c.

The table lists this clone with a count of one. What antigen it recognizes has not been identified. Base-call qualities are not available, and no considerably larger clone is one nucleotide away. Using the deep immunoSEQ assay, TCR CDR3 regions were amplified from genomic DNA by multiplex PCR. Genomic DNA extracted from each cell subset was distributed evenly over all wells of several immunoSEQ 96-well plates, and each plate served as one replicate. For sorted subsets, 200 ng of genomic DNA, equivalent to 25,000 to 35,000 T cell genomes, went into each replicate PCR. The purified libraries were quantified using a Qubit 3.0 fluorometer, sized with a Bioanalyzer 2100, and then quantified again using the KAPA Library Quantification kit. Each immunoSEQ 96-well plate was sequenced on its own single-read 150-cycle Illumina NextSeq 550 flow cell. Per the authors' processing: Because only junctional sequences without quality scores were contained in the immunoSEQ output, filtering matching that applied to full-length reads could not be performed. To assign V/J genes and CDR3, sequences were annotated using PyIR, a Python wrapper for IgBLAST v1.9, with IMGT germline references. Reads were removed for weak V/J assignments (E-value above 1e-6), missing CDR3, stop codons, out-of-frame junctions, or ambiguous translated residues. V3J clonotypes were defined as sequences sharing the same inferred V gene, J gene, and CDR3 amino acid sequence. The percentage overlap between two repertoires was calculated by dividing the number of shared unique clonotypes by the size of the smaller repertoire. Richness of each repertoire was evaluated using RTK rarefaction, the Chao1 estimator, and Recon v2.1 estimates of unobserved clonotypes. OLGA was used to compute generation probabilities for all TCRbeta clonotypes that the gDNA method yielded from a few donors. As stored in TCRdb, this immuneACCESS dataset retains in-frame rearrangements with V and J assigned. A fraction of the clones does not appear; measured against another copy, unresolved V genes explain less than half of the discrepancy, and the remainder lacks a known reason. Clone size and the V and J calls come from that table; the DNA yielded D and trimming. Within this sample are more than 2,000,000 clones, with 90% to 95% of them counted one time only. The ten largest clonotypes hold 0.3% to 0.4% of the sample.

The source material was naive CD4+ T cells from PBMCs. The sample's cell subset or site label, in plain terms: CD45RA+ positively selected. The sequence derives from a man aged 18 to 29 in good health. Some clones in this sample may be carry-over from other donors' samples. The chain was built from TRBV9 and TRBJ1-2, with the D gene not clear enough to name. For the CDR3, the sequence is CASSVSPSDGYTF. Here is the DNA: TGTGCCAGCAGCGTAAGCCCCTCTGATGGCTACACCTTC.